This is a list of T cell receptor beta chains from one sample in a study of T cell responses to AZD1222 COVID-19 vaccine. Profiled with immunoSEQ multiplex PCR; TCRdb holds only in-frame clones, not every one. The sample yields 120,000 to 150,000 clones, about 92% seen once. This specimen was peripheral blood, taken on day 0 of AZD1222 vaccination. These receptors were taken from an adult in good health. The CDR3 runs from the conserved cysteine through the conserved F or W. D genes are given only for firm matches. Expanded clones get a size class; other rows say once, few or many, or leave the size out.

>TRBV19|NA|NA
CASKSRGPIVNEQFF
>TRBV4-2|NA|NA
CASSQDRLAGVPNTGELFF
>TRBV28|NA|TRBD2
CASSPLRLREGPDTQYF
>TRBV6-5|once|NA
CASSYSAGLSYGYTF
>TRBV4-1|NA|TRBD2
CASSQLSGGSTDTQYF
>TRBV5-1|NA|NA
CASSLGGQTTTNEKLFF
>TRBV20-1|NA|NA
CSASSGETQYF
>TRBV10-3|NA|NA
CAISDQTDLNTEAFF
>TRBV7-2|NA|NA
CASSPQRSNQPQHF
>TRBV9|NA|TRBD2
CASSISGSSYNEQFF
>TRBV27|NA|TRBD1
CASSLPGQELYNEQFF
>TRBV12-3/TRBV12-4|NA|NA
CASSSVTNTIYF
>TRBV30|NA|NA
CAWSGSNTGELFF
>TRBV19|NA|TRBD2
CASSQLAGGPETQYF
>TRBV28|NA|TRBD2
CASGNPRGGRAYEQYF